The 11 T cell receptor beta chains below come from one sample, sequenced in a study of HIV-infected patients and healthy controls. cDNA was made from 400 to 500 ng RNA using alpha and beta constant primers. Using multiplexing indices, alpha and beta chain libraries were generated apart by chain-specific third strand synthesis. One entry per CDR3 protein results from TCRdb running MiXCR on the 5' RACE reads. The sample holds around 15,000 distinct CDR3 sequences, roughly 7.7% seen once. No cell fractionation was done, so the repertoire covers all unsorted peripheral blood T cells. The sequenced sample consisted of blood. Receptors originate from an adult in good health.

This rearrangement joins TRBV19 to TRBJ1-2; a weak D match, TRBD1 (5 bases). Germline loops: CDR1 LNHDA, CDR2 SQIVND (reference sequence). With 5 bases removed from V and 3 bases from J, the gap between germline ends came to 28 bases. This CDR3 region has 19 residues. The CDR3 DNA follows: TGTGCCAGTAGTTACAGACCCGAACGGACACTCCTAGGGTACTATGGCTACACCTTC. It encodes CASSYRPERTLLGYYGYTF.

This clonotype was recorded at least ten times. V gene TRBV7-2 combines with J gene TRBJ2-2; a weak D match, TRBD2 (6 bases). Germline assignment: CDR1 SGHTA and CDR2 FQGNSA. With 9 bases removed from V and 7 bases from J, the gap between germline ends came to 15 bases. The CDR3 extends over 13 amino acids. This chain's CDR3 is CASRRAGGGELFF. The CDR3 DNA sequence: TGTGCCAGTCGGAGGGCCGGGGGCGGGGAGCTGTTTTTT.

In its sample, this clonotype was seen many times. The chain employs TRBV19 and TRBJ2-1; TRBD2 matches 11 bases. J lost 0 bases, V lost 6 bases, and 7 bases had no gene match. CDR1 and CDR2 (germline): LNHDA, SQIVND (reference sequence). The CDR3 totals 17 residues. The CDR3 DNA follows: TGTGCCAGTAGGCTAGCGGGGGGTCAAAGCTCCTACAATGAGCAGTTCTTC. As protein: CASRLAGGQSSYNEQFF.

Of note for this clonotype: A much larger clone differs from this one at a single base, so this may be a read error. The V gene is TRBV5-1, the J gene TRBJ2-7; a possible D gene is TRBD1 (5 bases). CDR3 length equals 13 residues. From germline, CDR1 is SGHRS and CDR2 YFSETQ. Trimming pared 4 bases from V and 1 base from J, leaving 9 bases between. This chain's CDR3 is CASSRNRSYEQYF. The CDR3 bases are TGCGCCAGCAGCCGCAACAGGTCCTACGAGCAGTACTTC.

Many counts were recorded for this clonotype. CDR3 protein: CASNLDRVQTEAFF. CDR3 coding DNA: TGTGCCAGCAACCTCGATAGGGTGCAGACTGAAGCTTTCTTT. The chain combines TRBV12-3 or TRBV12-4 with TRBJ1-1; unclear D gene. The CDR3 covers 14 residues. V lost 7 bases and J 5 bases, leaving 17 bases between the germline ends.

This clonotype is classed as medium-sized. This sequence joins TRBV20-1 and TRBJ1-1; TRBD1 might be the D (5 bases). The CDR3 spans 15 residues. V was trimmed by 0 bases and J by 9 bases, leaving 20 bases between them. Germline CDR1 is DFQATT and CDR2 is SNEGSKA (reference sequence). The DNA of the CDR3 is TGCAGTGCTAGAGATAGTACGGGGGACGTCGTAAAAGCTTTCTTT. Translating it yields CSARDSTGDVVKAFF.

The table lists this clonotype with many counts. V gene TRBV5-4 combines with J gene TRBJ1-1; D remains unclear. Germline V CDR1 and CDR2: SGHNT, YYREEE (reference sequence). V shed 2 bases and J shed 5 bases, with 13 bases lying between them. The CDR3 runs to 14 residues. CDR3 region: CASSFVGWGTEAFF. DNA for the CDR3: TGTGCCAGCAGCTTTGTGGGATGGGGAACTGAAGCTTTCTTT.

This clonotype was detected ten times or more. The chain is built from TRBV20-1 and TRBJ1-5, with D possibly TRBD1 on 6 matching bases. V dropped 5 bases and J dropped 3 bases, with 14 bases sitting between them. The CDR3 runs to 14 residues. The germline CDR1 and CDR2 sequences are DFQATT and SNEGSKA (reference sequence). DNA for the CDR3: TGCAGTGCTGGGACGGGGGCTGACAATCAGCCCCAGCATTTT. It is translated as CSAGTGADNQPQHF.

This clonotype was found many times. The chain has TRBV6-7 and TRBJ1-2; possibly TRBD1 for D (5 bases). TRBV6-7 counts as an open reading frame of uncertain function. The length of the CDR3 is 14 residues. V dropped 7 bases and J dropped 7 bases, with 19 bases sitting between them. The DNA of the CDR3 is TGTGCCAGCAAATTCGGGAGGGGCCTTCGTGGCTACACCTTC. Its protein product is CASKFGRGLRGYTF.

This clonotype was counted ten times or more. The genes are TRBV14 and TRBJ2-5; 8 positions match TRBD2. V shed 5 bases, J shed 5 bases, and the junction held 7 bases outside the gene matches. The CDR3 contains 14 residues. Germline loops: CDR1 SGHDN, CDR2 FVKESK. This CDR3 reads CASSYGGALETQYF. As DNA, the CDR3 is TGTGCCAGCAGCTACGGGGGGGCGCTTGAGACCCAGTACTTC.

This chain links TRBV4-3 with TRBJ2-3; 9 bases fit TRBD2. The CDR3 has 18 residues. J lost 3 bases, V lost 1 base, and 11 bases had no gene match. Germline V gives CDR1 LGHNA, CDR2 YSLEER. The CDR3 DNA reads TGCGCCAGCAGCCAAGGCCCCCGTAGCGGGAGTCAGACAGATACGCAGTATTTT. Residues: CASSQGPRSGSQTDTQYF.